The entry below describes one T cell receptor beta chain. Its antigen is still unknown. This specimen comes from a study of vaccination and CD4 T cells after COVID-19. As for the study in general: Convalescent participants consisted of six males and four females, two being Hispanic. Whole-study findings and limits: Detection of a median roughly 85% of reactive clones in convalescent patients was confined to the period after vaccination. A nonsignificant rise from about 20 to 38 was seen in the median number of SARS-CoV-2-reactive clonotypes.

Germline V CDR1 and CDR2: LNHDA, SQIVND (reference sequence). The V gene lost 7 bases and the J gene lost 8 bases, with 17 bases spanning the gap. CDR3 size: 13 residues. Time point meaning: late sampling 161 to 241 days after vaccination in a few convalescent patients. In TCRdb, the PCR reads were re-called with MiXCR into one record per CDR3 protein. The sample has just under 30,000 distinct CDR3 sequences, around 49% seen once. This chain links TRBV19 with TRBJ1-2; no firm D call. This TCR was sampled from a human donor who had recovered from COVID-19. The sequencing used CD4+ T cells from blood, collected about 7 months after SARS-CoV-2 vaccination. The CDR3 DNA sequence: TGTGCCAGTACCCCACTCAGGACGACCGGCTACACCTTC. Residues: CASTPLRTTGYTF.